Following are 20 T cell receptor beta chains from one sample sequenced in a study of blood T cell repertoires in COVID-19. Generated by immunoSEQ multiplex PCR, the TCRdb table keeps only in-frame clones and is missing some. The data hold around 100,000 clones, with roughly 82% observed a single time. The sequencing sample was made of peripheral blood. Receptor source: a human donor in a cohort sampled during active COVID-19.

The V gene is TRBV6-1, the J gene TRBJ1-2; D not certain. Trimming shortened V by 3 bases and J by 6 bases, and 23 bases separated the two germline ends. This CDR3 contains 17 residues. Germline V gene data show CDR1 as MNHNS and CDR2 as SASEGT. The CDR3 is CASSEGLQRGKIDGYTF. The CDR3, as DNA: TGTGCCAGCAGTGAGGGTTTACAAAGAGGGAAGATCGATGGCTACACCTTC.

The J gene is TRBJ2-7, the V gene TRBV7-2, with 11 bases matching TRBD2. The ends lost 0 bases at V and 9 bases at J; junction bases unmatched: 13. The length of the CDR3 is 17 residues. In germline, CDR1 is SGHTA, CDR2 FQGNSA. The chain's CDR3 is CASSLARTGLAGGLQYF. CDR3 DNA: TGTGCCAGCAGCTTAGCGCGTACGGGGCTAGCGGGGGGTCTGCAGTACTTC.

This chain links TRBV6-5 with TRBJ2-7; 7 bases match TRBD1. Germline lookup yields CDR1 MNHEY and CDR2 SVGAGI. The CDR3 runs to 12 residues. V shed 7 bases, J shed 6 bases, and the junction held 6 bases outside the gene matches. For the CDR3, the DNA is TGTGCCAGCACCCCAGGGGGATCCGAGCAGTACTTC. Translation: CASTPGGSEQYF.

The DNA of the CDR3 is TGTGCCAGCAGCTTAGGCGGGGGGGCCTTAGATACGCAGTATTTT. Protein sequence: CASSLGGGALDTQYF. The V and J genes are TRBV7-2 and TRBJ2-3, with TRBD2 matching 9 bases. This CDR3 is 15 amino acids long. Trimming cost V 1 base and J 5 bases; bases outside gene matches: 4. Germline V lookup: CDR1 SGHTA, CDR2 FQGNSA.

The CDR3 spells CASSGASNQETQYF. CDR3 nucleotide sequence: TGTGCCAGCAGCGGGGCTTCGAATCAAGAGACCCAGTACTTC. This sequence joins TRBV5-6 and TRBJ2-5, with D possibly being TRBD1 (5 bases). This CDR3 is built from 14 residues. Trimming removed 4 bases at V and 2 bases at J, with 12 bases between. The germline V gene has CDR1 SGHDT and CDR2 YYEEEE.

The chain's CDR3 is CASSLTGGSYNSPLHF. The CDR3, as DNA: TGTGCCAGCAGCTTAACGGGGGGCTCCTATAATTCACCCCTCCACTTT. The chain has TRBV7-9 and TRBJ1-6, with D perhaps matching TRBD1 (5 bases). V dropped 2 bases and J dropped 0 bases, with 8 bases sitting between them. This CDR3 spans 16 amino acids. The germline V gene has CDR1 SEHNR and CDR2 FQNEAQ (reference sequence). The variable domain in full, with the rest retrieved from reference TRBV7-9 and TRBJ1-6, is DTGVSQNPRHKITKRGQNVTFRCDPISEHNRLYWYRQTLGQGPEFLTYFQNEAQLEKSRLLSDRFSAERPKGSFSTLEIQRTEQGDSAMYLCASSLTGGSYNSPLHFGNGTRLTVT.

The V gene is TRBV6-6, the J gene TRBJ1-4; D call uncertain. Trimming cost V 6 bases and J 5 bases, with 7 bases left between them. The CDR3 has 12 residues. Germline V gene lookup returns CDR1 MNHNY and CDR2 SVGAGI (reference sequence). CDR3 bases: TGTGCCAGCAGGGGAGGGAATGAAAAACTGTTTTTT. Translating gives CASRGGNEKLFF.

This clone was counted once. V and J are TRBV5-4 and TRBJ2-1; 9 nucleotides match TRBD2. Germline lookup yields CDR1 SGHNT and CDR2 YYREEE (reference sequence). The CDR3 spans 16 residues. V shed 0 bases and J 5 bases; nucleotides not matched to a gene: 6. Here the CDR3 reads CASSLGASGVNNEQFF. Written as DNA, the CDR3 is TGTGCCAGCAGCTTGGGCGCTAGCGGGGTCAACAATGAGCAGTTCTTC.

In its sample, this clone was seen a few times. This rearrangement joins TRBV10-3 to TRBJ1-1, with D possibly matching TRBD1 (5 bases). The germline CDR1 and CDR2 sequences are ENHRY and SYGVKD. Trimming cost V 4 bases and J 3 bases, with 15 bases left between them. The CDR3 loop spans 15 amino acids. DNA for the CDR3: TGTGCCATCAGTGGGGCAGGGATCGCCCACACTGAAGCTTTCTTT. Translating it yields CAISGAGIAHTEAFF.

This clone was seen a single time. The rearrangement joins TRBV18 to TRBJ2-3; D unresolved. The CDR3 spans 13 residues. CDR1 and CDR2 from the germline V gene are KGHSH and LQKENI. V was pared by 3 bases and J by 4 bases, with 8 bases between. The CDR3 sequence is CASSPRQADTQYF. The CDR3 DNA follows: TGTGCCAGCTCACCTAGGCAGGCAGATACGCAGTATTTT.

This clone was found many times. V gene TRBV3-1 (or the pseudogene TRBV3-2) combines with J gene TRBJ2-1; 16 nucleotides agree with TRBD2. Germline V gene sequence: CDR1 LGHDT, CDR2 YNNKEL (reference sequence). The CDR3 length is 14 residues. The V gene end was trimmed by 3 bases and the J gene end by 14 bases; junction bases not matched to a gene: 4. DNA for the CDR3: TGTGCCAGCAGCCAGGGACTAGCGGGGGGGCCTAAGTTCTTC. Amino acids: CASSQGLAGGPKFF.

This clone has just one count. This chain connects TRBV19 to TRBJ1-1; TRBD1 agrees at 7 bases. The CDR3 runs to 16 residues. The junction had 16 bases not matched to a gene; V was cut back by 7 bases and J by 5 bases. Germline V gene sequence: CDR1 LNHDA, CDR2 SQIVND (reference sequence). CDR3 nucleotides: TGTGCCAGTATTAAAGAGTGGGGCCGCAGGGGGACTGAAGCTTTCTTT. Protein: CASIKEWGRRGTEAFF.

This clone was counted only a few times. The chain joins TRBV7-3 to TRBJ2-1; D may be TRBD2 (5 bases). Trimming took off 4 bases at V and 4 bases at J, with 11 bases between the two ends. The CDR3 loop spans 14 amino acids. CDR1 is SGHTA and CDR2 is FQGTGA in the germline V gene. The CDR3 DNA reads as TGTGCCAGCAGCTCGTCCGGAGGTTACAATGAGCAGTTCTTC. It yields the protein CASSSSGGYNEQFF.

The V gene is TRBV5-8, the J gene TRBJ1-2; 10 nucleotides align to TRBD1. Germline V lookup: CDR1 SGHTS, CDR2 YDEGEE. V shed 9 bases, J shed 4 bases, and the junction held 9 bases outside the gene matches. This CDR3 has 14 residues. CDR3 loop: CATKGQGYGYGYTF. CDR3 DNA: TGTGCCACCAAGGGACAGGGGTATGGCTATGGCTACACCTTC.

The chain combines TRBV19 with TRBJ1-4, with 12 bases fitting TRBD1. Trimming took 4 bases from V and 5 from J; bases not matched to a gene: 2. This CDR3 is built from 15 residues. The V gene's germline CDR1 is LNHDA and CDR2 SQIVND (reference sequence). The CDR3 DNA is TGTGCCAGTAGTACGGGACAGGGGGCAAATGAAAAACTGTTTTTT. Translated, it gives CASSTGQGANEKLFF.

This chain links TRBV5-1 with TRBJ1-2, with D tentatively TRBD1 (6 bases). This CDR3 comprises 14 residues. Germline-derived CDR1 and CDR2 are SGHRS and YFSETQ. The V end lost 5 bases, the J end lost 3 bases, and 14 bases lay between the germline ends. This CDR3 reads CASRAQGMDYGYTF. The CDR3 nucleotides read TGCGCCAGCAGGGCACAGGGAATGGACTATGGCTACACCTTC.

This chain connects TRBV7-9 to TRBJ2-1; D remains unclear. The CDR3 is 11 amino acids. V dropped 11 bases and J dropped 10 bases, with 15 bases sitting between them. Germline-derived CDR1 and CDR2 are SEHNR and FQNEAQ (reference sequence). CDR3 residues: CALAPTQEQFF. CDR3 nucleotide sequence: TGTGCCCTCGCCCCGACTCAGGAGCAGTTCTTC.

The genes are TRBV6-5 and TRBJ1-2, with D perhaps TRBD1 (6 bases). Per the germline V gene, CDR1 is MNHEY and CDR2 is SVGAGI. V was cut by 10 bases and J by 7 bases, with 16 bases left in between. This CDR3 contains 12 residues. CDR3 protein: CATLGGAGGYTF. Here the CDR3 DNA reads TGTGCCACACTCGGGGGGGCAGGTGGCTACACCTTC.

V usage is TRBV11-2 and J usage is TRBJ1-6; tentative D call: TRBD1 (5 bases). Looked up from germline, CDR1 is SGHAT and CDR2 is FQNNGV. This CDR3 spans 15 amino acids. V was clipped by 5 bases and J by 1 base, with 9 bases between them. In DNA form, the CDR3 reads TGTGCCAGCAGCACCGGGGGTTCCTATAATTCACCCCTCCACTTT. This translates into CASSTGGSYNSPLHF.

This clone was counted only a few times. This sequence joins TRBV28 and TRBJ2-1; TRBD2 agrees at 11 bases. The CDR3 sequence is 14 residues long. After removal of 6 bases from V and 8 bases from J, the junction contained 6 bases not matched to a gene. Germline V gene lookup returns CDR1 MDHEN and CDR2 SYDVKM. The CDR3: CASRLAGGLDEQFF. The DNA for the CDR3 is TGTGCCAGCAGATTAGCGGGGGGGCTGGATGAGCAGTTCTTC.